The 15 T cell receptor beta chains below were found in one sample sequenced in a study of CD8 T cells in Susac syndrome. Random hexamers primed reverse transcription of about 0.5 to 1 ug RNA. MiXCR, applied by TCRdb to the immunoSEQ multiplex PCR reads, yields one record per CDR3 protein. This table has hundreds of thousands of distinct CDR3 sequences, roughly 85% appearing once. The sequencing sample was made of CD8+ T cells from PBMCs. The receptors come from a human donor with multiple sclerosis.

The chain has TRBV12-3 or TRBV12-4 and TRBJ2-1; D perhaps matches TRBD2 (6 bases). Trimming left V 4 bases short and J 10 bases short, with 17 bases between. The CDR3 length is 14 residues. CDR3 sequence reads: CASSSPLAALEQFF. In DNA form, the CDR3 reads TGTGCCAGCAGTTCCCCTTTAGCGGCCCTCGAGCAGTTCTTC.

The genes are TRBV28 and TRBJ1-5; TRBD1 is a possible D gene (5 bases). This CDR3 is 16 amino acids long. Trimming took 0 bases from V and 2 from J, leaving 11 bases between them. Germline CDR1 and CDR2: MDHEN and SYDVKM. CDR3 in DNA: TGTGCCAGCAGTTTATGGCCAGGGACGGGCAATCAGCCCCAGCATTTT. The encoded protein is CASSLWPGTGNQPQHF.

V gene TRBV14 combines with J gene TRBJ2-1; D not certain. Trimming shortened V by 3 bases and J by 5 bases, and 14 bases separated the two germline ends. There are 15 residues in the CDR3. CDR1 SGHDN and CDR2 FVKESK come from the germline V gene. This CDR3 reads CASSHAGKYNNEQFF. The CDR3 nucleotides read TGTGCCAGCAGCCACGCAGGAAAGTACAACAATGAGCAGTTCTTC.

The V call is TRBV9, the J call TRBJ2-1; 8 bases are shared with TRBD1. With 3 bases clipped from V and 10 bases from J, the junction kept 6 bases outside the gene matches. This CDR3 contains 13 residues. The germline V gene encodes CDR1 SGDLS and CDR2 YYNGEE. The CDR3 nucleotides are TGTGCCAGCAGCGGGACAGGGACAGAGGAGCAGTTCTTC. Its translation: CASSGTGTEEQFF. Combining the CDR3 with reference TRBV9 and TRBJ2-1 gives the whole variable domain DSGVTQTPKHLITATGQRVTLRCSPRSGDLSVYWYQQSLDQGLQFLIQYYNGEERAKGNILERFSAQQFPDLHSELNLSSLELGDSALYFCASSGTGTEEQFFGPGTRLTVL.

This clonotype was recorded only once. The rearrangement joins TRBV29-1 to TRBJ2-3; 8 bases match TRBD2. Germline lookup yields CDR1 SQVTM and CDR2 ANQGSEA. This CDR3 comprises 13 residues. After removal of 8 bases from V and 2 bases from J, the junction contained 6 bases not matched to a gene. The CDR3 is CSLSGSSTDTQYF. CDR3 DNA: TGCAGCTTGAGCGGGAGTTCCACAGATACGCAGTATTTT.

The CDR3 loop is CASSPLAGGSDEQYF. In nucleotides, the CDR3 is TGTGCCAGCAGTCCCTTAGCGGGAGGTTCGGACGAGCAGTACTTC. The chain links TRBV27 to TRBJ2-7, with 10 bases matching TRBD2. V was clipped by 5 bases and J by 5 bases; unmatched bases: 9. CDR3 length equals 15 residues. Germline V gene lookup returns CDR1 MNHEY and CDR2 SMNVEV (reference sequence).

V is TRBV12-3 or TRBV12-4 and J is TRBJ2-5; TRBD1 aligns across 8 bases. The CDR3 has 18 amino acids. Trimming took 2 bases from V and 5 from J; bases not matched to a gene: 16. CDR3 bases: TGTGCCAGCAGTTTAAGCACCCTGAGGACAGGGATGAGGGAGACCCAGTACTTC. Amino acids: CASSLSTLRTGMRETQYF.

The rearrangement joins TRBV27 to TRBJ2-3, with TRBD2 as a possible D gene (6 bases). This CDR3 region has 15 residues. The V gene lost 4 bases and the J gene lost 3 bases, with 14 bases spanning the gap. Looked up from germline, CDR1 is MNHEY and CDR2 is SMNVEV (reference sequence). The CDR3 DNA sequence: TGTGCCAGCAGTTGGGCTAGCGAAGGAACAGATACGCAGTATTTT. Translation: CASSWASEGTDTQYF.

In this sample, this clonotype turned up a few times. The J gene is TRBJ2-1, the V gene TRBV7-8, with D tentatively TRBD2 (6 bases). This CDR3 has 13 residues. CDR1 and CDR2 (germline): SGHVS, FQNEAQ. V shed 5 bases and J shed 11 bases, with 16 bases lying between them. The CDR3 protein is CASSGRDSHKQFF. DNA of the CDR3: TGTGCCAGCAGCGGCCGGGACTCCCACAAGCAGTTCTTC. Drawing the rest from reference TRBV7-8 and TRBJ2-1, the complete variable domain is GAGVSQSPRYKVAKRGQDVALRCDPISGHVSLFWYQQALGQGPEFLTYFQNEAQLDKSGLPSDRFFAERPEGSVSTLKIQRTQQEDSAVYLCASSGRDSHKQFFGPGTRLTVL.

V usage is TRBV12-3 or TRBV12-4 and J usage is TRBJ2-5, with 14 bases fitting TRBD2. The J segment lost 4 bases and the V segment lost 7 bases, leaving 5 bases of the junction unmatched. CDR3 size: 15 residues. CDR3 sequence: CASNAGTSGGETQYF. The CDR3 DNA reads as TGTGCCAGCAATGCCGGGACTAGCGGGGGAGAGACCCAGTACTTC.

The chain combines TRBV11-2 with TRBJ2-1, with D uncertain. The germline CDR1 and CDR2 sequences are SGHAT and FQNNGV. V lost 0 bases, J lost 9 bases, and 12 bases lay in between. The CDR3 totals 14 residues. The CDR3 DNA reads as TGTGCCAGCAGCTTAGATAAACTACTTACTGAGCAGTTCTTC. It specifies CASSLDKLLTEQFF.

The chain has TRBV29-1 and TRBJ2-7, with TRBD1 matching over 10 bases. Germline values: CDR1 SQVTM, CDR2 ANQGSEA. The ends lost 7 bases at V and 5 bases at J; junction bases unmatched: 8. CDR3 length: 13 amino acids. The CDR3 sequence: CSAVLGQGNEQYF. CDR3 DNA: TGCAGCGCCGTACTGGGACAGGGGAACGAGCAGTACTTC.

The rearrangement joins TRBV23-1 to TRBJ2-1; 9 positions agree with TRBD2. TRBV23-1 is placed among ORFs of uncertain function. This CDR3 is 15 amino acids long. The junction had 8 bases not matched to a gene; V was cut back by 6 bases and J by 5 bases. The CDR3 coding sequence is TGCGCCAGCAGCACCGGGACTAGCCTCGACAATGAGCAGTTCTTC. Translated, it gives CASSTGTSLDNEQFF.

The CDR3 DNA reads TGTGCCGGTTCCGGGACAGGGGACACCGGGGAGCTGTTTTTT. This codes for CAGSGTGDTGELFF. The chain employs TRBV9 and TRBJ2-2; 10 bases are shared with TRBD1. J was trimmed by 3 bases and V by 10 bases; bases with no gene match: 6. Germline-derived CDR1 and CDR2 are SGDLS and YYNGEE. The CDR3 length is 14 residues.

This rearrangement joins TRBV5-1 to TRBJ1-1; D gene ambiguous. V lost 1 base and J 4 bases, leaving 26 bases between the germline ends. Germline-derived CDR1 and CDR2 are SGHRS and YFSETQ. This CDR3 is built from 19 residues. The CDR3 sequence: CASSLWAVSLSSAPTEAFF. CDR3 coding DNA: TGCGCCAGCAGCTTGTGGGCGGTCTCTCTCTCGTCCGCCCCCACTGAAGCTTTCTTT.